The next 31 T cell receptor beta chains were all read from a single sample in a study of identical twins (TCRdb year 2016). Library preparation used 5' RACE. Sequenced on an Illumina HiSeq 2000. TCRdb passed the public sequencing reads through fastp at Q25 and MiXCR, retaining productive beta sequences. Rows with one shared CDR3 protein collapse into an entry with the most common genes and DNA. The sample records around 480,000 distinct CDR3 sequences, 14% of which are singletons. 0.4% to 0.55% of the sample comes from the top ten. These records were also assigned to another study, of yellow fever vaccine responses in identical twins.

Sequencing was carried out using CD4+ T cells sorted from blood. The receptors were sampled from a woman younger than 30 in good health.

The chain has TRBV29-1 and TRBJ2-7; 9 nucleotides align to TRBD2. In germline, CDR1 is SQVTM, CDR2 ANQGSEA. V lost 7 bases and J lost 5; bases outside the gene matches: 6. The CDR3 is made up of 12 amino acids. CDR3 in amino acids: CSGRTSANEQYF. The CDR3 DNA sequence: TGCAGCGGCCGGACTAGCGCCAACGAGCAGTACTTC.

This clonotype has just a few counts. V is TRBV6-2 or TRBV6-3 and J is TRBJ2-1, with TRBD2 as a possible D gene (7 bases). CDR1 is MNHEY, CDR2 SVGEGT, per germline. V was cut by 7 bases and J by 7 bases, with 23 bases left in between. The CDR3 sequence is 16 residues long. In DNA form, the CDR3 reads TGTGCCAGCAACCCCCCCGGCGCGGGGGCTGGGAATGAGCAGTTCTTC. Translation: CASNPPGAGAGNEQFF.

This clonotype showed up just a few times. The V call is TRBV30, the J call TRBJ2-7, with a weak D call TRBD1 (6 bases). Germline V gives CDR1 GTSNPN, CDR2 SVGIG (reference sequence). The CDR3 runs 11 residues. Trimming took 1 base from V and 6 from J, leaving 7 bases between them. The CDR3 is CAWSATGEQYF. The CDR3 DNA sequence: TGTGCCTGGAGTGCGACAGGCGAGCAGTACTTC.

The rearrangement links TRBV5-6 to TRBJ2-5, with 12 bases lining up with TRBD2. The V gene end was trimmed by 3 bases and the J gene end by 2 bases; junction bases not matched to a gene: 2. This CDR3 region has 15 residues. Germline V gives CDR1 SGHDT, CDR2 YYEEEE. CDR3 DNA: TGTGCCAGCAGCTACGGGACTAGCGGGCAAGAGACCCAGTACTTC. It codes for CASSYGTSGQETQYF.

V gene TRBV6-2 or TRBV6-3 combines with J gene TRBJ1-1, with 9 bases fitting TRBD1. The germline gives CDR1 MNHEY, CDR2 SVGEGT. The CDR3 consists of 18 residues. Losses at the gene ends were 7 bases for V and 0 bases for J; bases not matched to a gene: 15. CDR3 in DNA: TGTGCCAGCACTAGGGGAGGCGCGGGACAGGGTCTGAACACTGAAGCTTTCTTT. As protein: CASTRGGAGQGLNTEAFF.

This clonotype was detected many times. The chain uses TRBV6-1 and TRBJ1-5; a weak D match, TRBD1 (6 bases). CDR3 length: 15 residues. V lost 6 bases to trimming and J lost 5 bases, with 17 bases between them. Germline V gives CDR1 MNHNS, CDR2 SASEGT. CDR3 DNA: TGTGCCAGCAGGAAGCTACAGGGCCTCGATCAGCCCCAGCATTTT. It yields the protein CASRKLQGLDQPQHF.

The chain uses TRBV15 and TRBJ2-1; 9 bases are a match to TRBD2. The CDR3 extends over 16 amino acids. CDR1 is LNHNV, CDR2 YYDKDF, per germline (reference sequence). V gave up 0 bases and J gave up 10 bases; unmatched junction bases: 10. The CDR3 coding sequence is TGTGCCACCAGCAGAGATCGGGCTAGCGGGATGAGCGAGCAGTTCTTC. It encodes CATSRDRASGMSEQFF.

The chain couples TRBV7-9 to TRBJ2-5; D gene unclear. Germline CDR1 SEHNR, CDR2 FQNEAQ (reference sequence). The CDR3 has 13 residues. The ends were cut back, 4 bases at V and 2 bases at J, with 8 bases in the middle. CDR3 in DNA: TGTGCCAGCAGCTCATTACATCAAGAGACCCAGTACTTC. It translates to CASSSLHQETQYF.

Only a few counts were recorded for this clonotype. V and J are TRBV7-9 and TRBJ1-2; D ambiguous. The CDR3 covers 13 residues. V dropped 6 bases and J dropped 2 bases, with 10 bases sitting between them. The germline gives CDR1 SEHNR, CDR2 FQNEAQ (reference sequence). CDR3 in amino acids: CASREYPNYGYTF. The CDR3 bases are TGTGCCAGCAGGGAGTACCCAAACTATGGCTACACCTTC.

This clonotype was seen more than once but under ten times. V is TRBV5-1 and J is TRBJ2-3, with TRBD1 matching 10 bases. The CDR3 covers 15 residues. CDR1 is SGHRS and CDR2 is YFSETQ in the germline V gene. V trimming: 4 bases; J trimming: 6 bases; junction bases outside the gene matches: 8. The CDR3 is CASSPSGTGVDTQYF. The CDR3 bases are TGCGCCAGCAGCCCCTCCGGGACAGGGGTGGATACGCAGTATTTT.

This clonotype has a handful of counts. V usage is TRBV5-1 and J usage is TRBJ2-1, with D maybe TRBD2 (6 bases). Trimming took off 0 bases at V and 8 bases at J, with 15 bases between the two ends. CDR1 is SGHRS and CDR2 is YFSETQ in the germline V gene. CDR3 length equals 15 residues. The CDR3 DNA is TGCGCCAGCAGCTTGGGTGCCGGACTAAACCATGAGCAGTTCTTC. Its translation: CASSLGAGLNHEQFF.

This clonotype was recorded many times. The chain links TRBV12-3 or TRBV12-4 to TRBJ1-2; D unclear. The CDR3 is 13 amino acids. V gave up 2 bases and J gave up 9 bases, with 13 bases separating them. CDR3 sequence reads: CASSLFNGMRYTF. DNA for the CDR3: TGTGCCAGCAGTTTATTCAACGGTATGCGCTACACCTTC.

In this sample, this clonotype turned up a few times. The V and J genes are TRBV11-1 and TRBJ2-7; the match to TRBD1 covers 9 bases. The CDR3 has 15 amino acids. From germline, CDR1 is SGHAT and CDR2 FQDESV (reference sequence). Trimming at V came to 3 bases and at J to 3 bases, leaving 6 bases not matched to a gene. CDR3 amino acids: CASSFRDRADYEQYF. The DNA of the CDR3 is TGTGCCAGCAGCTTCCGGGACAGGGCCGACTACGAGCAGTACTTC.

This clonotype appeared a few times. The V gene is TRBV3-1, the J gene TRBJ2-1; 13 nucleotides align to TRBD2. V dropped 3 bases and J dropped 16; count of bases not matched to a gene: 12. Germline CDR1 reads LGHDT; CDR2 reads YNNKEL (reference sequence). CDR3 length: 15 residues. The CDR3, as DNA: TGTGCCAGCAGCCACCAAAAGAAGGGACTAGCGGGGACCTTCTTC. Its protein is CASSHQKKGLAGTFF.

J is TRBJ2-5 and V is TRBV15; D ambiguous. This CDR3 is 15 amino acids long. V was shortened by 3 bases and J by 5 bases, with 16 bases between the two germline ends. Germline-derived CDR1 and CDR2 are LNHNV and YYDKDF (reference sequence). CDR3 residues: CATSRDPTNGETQYF. As DNA, the CDR3 is TGTGCCACCAGCAGGGACCCGACGAATGGGGAGACCCAGTACTTC.

The rearrangement uses TRBV30 and TRBJ1-6; possibly TRBD1 for D (6 bases). The CDR3 totals 13 residues. CDR1 GTSNPN and CDR2 SVGIG come from the germline V gene (reference sequence). The V gene lost 5 bases and the J gene lost 8 bases, with 13 bases spanning the gap. CDR3 nucleotide sequence: TGTGCCTGGGACTTGGGGGCAGATTCACCCCTCCACTTT. It yields the protein CAWDLGADSPLHF.

This clonotype appeared a few times. The chain couples TRBV3-1 to TRBJ2-1; D unresolved. This CDR3 region has 13 residues. The germline CDR1 and CDR2 sequences are LGHDT and YNNKEL (reference sequence). V lost 0 bases to trimming and J lost 14 bases, with 14 bases between them. This CDR3 is CASSQDWGDSEFF. In nucleotides, the CDR3 is TGTGCCAGCAGCCAAGATTGGGGTGATTCGGAGTTCTTC.

The chain joins TRBV11-2 to TRBJ1-1, with unresolved D. V lost 1 base and J lost 6, with 9 bases in between. Germline CDR1 SGHAT, CDR2 FQNNGV. The CDR3 length is 13 residues. CDR3 DNA sequence: TGTGCCAGCAGCTTAGTTGCGGGGTCTGAAGCTTTCTTT. Protein product: CASSLVAGSEAFF.

The rearrangement links TRBV5-1 to TRBJ1-6; 12 bases are shared with TRBD1. CDR1 SGHRS and CDR2 YFSETQ come from the germline V gene. The CDR3 sequence is 17 residues long. J lost 5 bases, V lost 2 bases, and 5 bases had no gene match. For the CDR3, the DNA is TGCGCCAGCAGCTTCGGGACAGGGGGCATTAATAATTCACCCCTCCACTTT. It yields the protein CASSFGTGGINNSPLHF. Complete variable domain (other parts from reference TRBV5-1 and TRBJ1-6): KAGVTQTPRYLIKTRGQQVTLSCSPISGHRSVSWYQQTPGQGLQFLFEYFSETQRNKGNFPGRFSGRQFSNSRSEMNVSTLELGDSALYLCASSFGTGGINNSPLHFGNGTRLTVT.

The chain couples TRBV4-2 to TRBJ2-7; D possibly corresponds to TRBD2 (6 bases). Germline CDR1 is LGHNA and CDR2 is YNFKEQ. V lost 0 bases and J lost 2, with 11 bases in between. This CDR3 is built from 15 residues. CDR3 coding DNA: TGTGCCAGCAGCCAAGATCTGGGGGAGGCCTACGAGCAGTACTTC. This encodes CASSQDLGEAYEQYF.

This clonotype was observed a few times. This rearrangement joins TRBV20-1 to TRBJ2-7; the D gene is possibly TRBD1 (6 bases). V shed 6 bases and J shed 4 bases, with 13 bases lying between them. CDR3 length: 12 amino acids. The germline V gene encodes CDR1 DFQATT and CDR2 SNEGSKA (reference sequence). CDR3 nucleotide sequence: TGCAGTGCCGGGCGGACAGCTTACGAGCAGTACTTC. Translation gives CSAGRTAYEQYF.

The genes are TRBV18 and TRBJ2-1, with D perhaps assigned TRBD1 or TRBD2 (5 bases each). The CDR3 consists of 15 residues. Germline CDR1 reads KGHSH; CDR2 reads LQKENI. The V and J ends lost 0 bases and 5 bases respectively, with 11 bases between them. CDR3 amino acids: CASSPPGRIDNEQFF. CDR3 nucleotides: TGTGCCAGCTCACCACCGGGACGGATTGACAATGAGCAGTTCTTC. Complete variable domain (other parts from reference TRBV18 and TRBJ2-1): NAGVMQNPRHLVRRRGQEARLRCSPMKGHSHVYWYRQLPEEGLKFMVYLQKENIIDESGMPKERFSAEFPKEGPSILRIQQVVRGDSAAYFCASSPPGRIDNEQFFGPGTRLTVL.

The J gene is TRBJ2-4, the V gene TRBV6-2 or TRBV6-3; D is unresolved. Trimming pared 9 bases from V and 6 bases from J, leaving 15 bases between. Germline V CDR1 and CDR2: MNHEY, SVGEGT. The CDR3 runs to 13 residues. CDR3 sequence: CASEPAVRNIQYF. Here the CDR3 DNA reads TGTGCCAGTGAGCCTGCAGTGAGAAACATTCAGTACTTC.

The chain employs TRBV15 and TRBJ1-2; 8 bases line up with TRBD1. CDR1 is LNHNV and CDR2 is YYDKDF in the germline V gene (reference sequence). Losses at the gene ends were 5 bases for V and 5 bases for J; bases not matched to a gene: 7. CDR3 length: 14 residues. CDR3: CATSPRTGRYGYTF. CDR3 bases: TGTGCCACCAGCCCCCGGACAGGGCGGTATGGCTACACCTTC.

This clonotype has only a few counts. The V call is TRBV20-1, the J call TRBJ2-7, with D tentatively TRBD1 or TRBD2 (5 bases each). Deletions cut 0 bases from V and 0 bases from J, with 12 bases between. The germline V gene has CDR1 DFQATT and CDR2 SNEGSKA (reference sequence). The CDR3 is made up of 15 amino acids. CDR3 DNA sequence: TGCAGTGCTAGAGATCCCAGGGACCCCTCCTACGAGCAGTACTTC. It is translated as CSARDPRDPSYEQYF.

This clonotype was observed at least ten times. The V and J genes are TRBV20-1 and TRBJ2-3; 13 positions match TRBD2. After removal of 0 bases from V and 6 bases from J, the junction contained 3 bases not matched to a gene. The CDR3 sequence is 15 residues long. Germline-derived CDR1 and CDR2 are DFQATT and SNEGSKA (reference sequence). CDR3 nucleotides: TGCAGTGCTAGAGATAGGACTAGCGGGAGTGATACGCAGTATTTT. Translation: CSARDRTSGSDTQYF.

The sample holds a few counts of this clonotype. The chain employs TRBV5-1 and TRBJ2-7; D uncertain. V was cut by 6 bases and J by 2 bases, with 18 bases left in between. Germline V gives CDR1 SGHRS, CDR2 YFSETQ. The CDR3 has 15 amino acids. The CDR3: CASNPRQASAYEQYF. As DNA, the CDR3 is TGCGCCAGCAACCCGCGGCAGGCGTCCGCCTACGAGCAGTACTTC.

Only a few counts were recorded for this clonotype. This sequence joins TRBV7-9 and TRBJ1-1; 9 nucleotides match TRBD1. This CDR3 is 15 amino acids long. Trimming took 3 bases from V and 5 from J; bases not matched to a gene: 7. The germline gives CDR1 SEHNR, CDR2 FQNEAQ (reference sequence). CDR3 loop: CASSFGQGSGTEAFF. CDR3 sequence (DNA): TGTGCCAGCAGCTTTGGACAGGGGTCGGGGACTGAAGCTTTCTTT.

This sequence joins TRBV28 and TRBJ2-2, with no clear D. The CDR3 contains 14 residues. The V and J ends lost 4 bases and 1 base respectively, with 7 bases between them. CDR1 and CDR2 (germline): MDHEN, SYDVKM. The CDR3: CASSWSENTGELFF. CDR3 DNA sequence: TGTGCCAGCAGTTGGTCGGAGAACACCGGGGAGCTGTTTTTT.

This clonotype has more than one count but fewer than ten. CDR3 in amino acids: CASSLNDNEQFF. The CDR3 DNA sequence: TGTGCCAGCAGCCTAAATGACAATGAGCAGTTCTTC. The gene calls are TRBV4-2 and TRBJ2-1, with unresolved D. The germline V and J ends were trimmed by 4 bases and 5 bases, with 6 bases remaining between them. The CDR3 consists of 12 residues. Germline V gene lookup returns CDR1 LGHNA and CDR2 YNFKEQ.

This clonotype was found a few times. The V gene is TRBV3-1, the J gene TRBJ2-7; possible D gene TRBD1, 6 bases. Trimming shortened V by 2 bases and J by 5 bases, and 16 bases separated the two germline ends. From germline, CDR1 is LGHDT and CDR2 YNNKEL (reference sequence). The CDR3 totals 15 residues. Here the CDR3 DNA reads TGTGCCAGCAGCCAAAGCCTACAGGGTCGCCACGAGCAGTACTTC. Amino acid sequence: CASSQSLQGRHEQYF.